This T cell receptor beta chain was sequenced during a study of blood T cell repertoires in COVID-19. The V and J ends lost 5 bases and 8 bases, in that order; junction bases with no gene match: 5. The germline V gene has CDR1 SGHAT and CDR2 FQNNGV. This CDR3 has 13 residues. The data were produced by immunoSEQ multiplex PCR, yet TCRdb's version contains in-frame clones alone and is incomplete. Of some 70,000 clones listed, roughly 80% are singletons. The sample was peripheral blood. The V gene is TRBV11-2, the J gene TRBJ1-4, with 7 bases matching TRBD1. This clonotype originated in a woman aged 55 to 70 with acute or convalescent COVID-19. The CDR3 reads CASSLGTVEKLFF. For the CDR3, the DNA is TGTGCCAGCAGCCTGGGGACAGTCGAAAAACTGTTTTTT.